Listed below are T cell receptor beta chains from one sample, sequenced in a study of CD8 T cells in ankylosing spondylitis. MiXCR, applied by TCRdb to the 5' RACE reads, yields one record per CDR3 protein. The data contain some 240,000 distinct CDR3 sequences, roughly 8.6% of them singletons. Sequencing was performed on blood, either unsorted or a sorted T cell fraction (not recorded which). These receptors were obtained from a male donor with ankylosing spondylitis or in good health (not recorded which). Each CDR3 is given with its conserved first and last residue. D genes are given only for firm matches. Size is stated for part of the rows, as once, few or many counts, or as a class when the clone is expanded.

TRBJ2-5	NA	many	TRBV18	CASSPEETQYF	TGTGCCAGCTCACCAGAAGAGACCCAGTACTTC
TRBJ2-1	TRBD1	NA	TRBV12-3/TRBV12-4	CASSLVDRGLLNEQFF	TGTGCCAGCAGTTTAGTCGATAGGGGGCTTCTCAATGAGCAGTTCTTC
TRBJ1-2	TRBD1	NA	TRBV10-2	CASSESPPGQGAPTLPYGYTF	TGCGCCAGCAGTGAGTCTCCGCCGGGACAGGGGGCGCCTACTCTCCCCTATGGCTACACCTTC
TRBJ2-5	NA	few	TRBV7-3	CASSLYGTGTRETQYF	TGTGCCAGCAGCTTATACGGTACCGGGACGCGGGAGACCCAGTACTTC
TRBJ2-7	NA	few	TRBV12-3/TRBV12-4	CASSFSAWGQYF	TGTGCCAGCAGTTTTTCCGCATGGGGGCAGTACTTC
TRBJ2-1	TRBD2	few	TRBV7-9	CASSLGAGGDNEQFF	TGTGCCAGCAGCTTAGGGGCGGGAGGGGACAATGAGCAGTTCTTC
TRBJ1-5	NA	NA	TRBV20-1	CSAYGGFNQPQHF	TGCAGTGCTTATGGAGGGTTTAATCAGCCCCAGCATTTT
TRBJ1-5	NA	NA	TRBV2	CASSEGGLQPQHF	TGTGCCAGCAGTGAAGGGGGATTGCAGCCCCAGCATTTT
TRBJ2-7	NA	NA	TRBV7-8	CASSSPGRKSYEQYF	TGTGCCAGCAGCTCACCGGGTAGGAAATCATACGAGCAGTACTTC
TRBJ2-7	TRBD2	few	TRBV9	CASSVSSGEYEQYF	TGTGCCAGCAGCGTATCCAGCGGGGAGTACGAGCAGTACTTC
TRBJ2-1	NA	few	TRBV7-8	CASSPFGVNRNEQFF	TGTGCCAGCAGCCCTTTCGGGGTAAATAGAAATGAGCAGTTCTTC
TRBJ1-6	NA	NA	TRBV5-1	CASSLAPGYNSPLHF	TGCGCCAGCAGCTTGGCTCCAGGGTATAATTCACCCCTCCACTTT
TRBJ2-1	NA	NA	TRBV20-1	CSAGFGREQFF	TGCAGTGCCGGGTTCGGCCGTGAGCAGTTCTTC
TRBJ1-1	NA	many	TRBV5-1	CASSRLGGMNTEAFF	TGCGCCAGCAGCCGCCTAGGGGGAATGAACACTGAAGCTTTCTTT
TRBJ2-1	NA	NA	TRBV10-2	CASSESPGMSRVEQFF	TGCGCCAGCAGTGAGTCGCCTGGGATGTCGAGGGTTGAGCAGTTCTTC
TRBJ2-7	NA	many	TRBV5-1	CASRRDNVLSYEQYF	TGCGCCAGCAGACGGGACAACGTCTTGTCCTACGAGCAGTACTTC
TRBJ2-7	TRBD2	many	TRBV20-1	CSARATSGGASYEQYF	TGCAGTGCTAGAGCTACTAGCGGGGGTGCATCCTACGAGCAGTACTTC
TRBJ2-4	NA	many	TRBV28	CASSFRGTGIQYF	TGTGCCAGCAGCTTCAGGGGAACCGGCATTCAGTACTTC
TRBJ2-3	NA	NA	TRBV7-2	CASSLMGQGSTDTQYF	TGTGCCAGCAGCCTAATGGGGCAGGGTAGCACAGATACGCAGTATTTT
TRBJ1-4	NA	many	TRBV5-5	CASSLADISTNEKLFF	TGTGCCAGCAGCTTGGCGGACATTTCAACTAATGAAAAACTGTTTTTT
TRBJ2-5	TRBD2	many	TRBV27	CASSRGGSQYF	TGTGCCAGCAGTCGGGGGGGTAGCCAGTACTTC
TRBJ2-1	NA	many	TRBV29-1	CSVPPGGTYNEQFF	TGCAGCGTTCCCCCCGGGGGAACCTACAATGAGCAGTTCTTC
TRBJ2-3	TRBD2	many	TRBV7-2	CASSLGLAGVVDTQYF	TGTGCCAGCAGCTTAGGACTAGCGGGAGTTGTAGATACGCAGTATTTT
TRBJ2-1	TRBD2	once	TRBV20-1	CSARRLAGVGEQFF	TGCAGTGCTAGAAGACTAGCGGGAGTTGGGGAGCAGTTCTTC